The rows below give T cell receptor beta chains drawn from one sample of a study of CD8+ T cells in alopecia areata. TCRdb's table, derived via immunoSEQ multiplex PCR, lists solely in-frame clones and lacks some. The table has approximately 210,000 clones, about three fifths seen once. Sequenced material: CD4+ T cells sorted from blood, taken at week 4, from a patient treated with tofacitinib. The receptors were sampled from a human donor with alopecia areata. CDR3s include the opening cysteine and the closing phenylalanine or tryptophan.

V gene: TRBV10-3
J gene: TRBJ2-7
CDR3 protein: CAISESWGDGIYEQYF

V gene: TRBV14
J gene: TRBJ2-1
CDR3 protein: CASSQDAAGGNNEQFF

V gene: TRBV6-5
J gene: TRBJ1-1
CDR3 protein: CASSTTGSGTEAFF

V gene: TRBV5-1
J gene: TRBJ2-5
CDR3 protein: CASSPSSGASRETQYF

V gene: TRBV13
J gene: TRBJ2-1
CDR3 protein: CASRTLAGVYNEQFF

V gene: TRBV19
J gene: TRBJ2-5
CDR3 protein: CASSSGSFQETQYF

V gene: TRBV29-1
J gene: TRBJ2-3
CDR3 protein: CSVEGSRAGDTQYF

V gene: TRBV10-3
J gene: TRBJ1-5
CDR3 protein: CAIGGDGNSNQPQHF

V gene: TRBV30
J gene: TRBJ2-5
CDR3 protein: CAWSALRGQETQYF

V gene: TRBV25-1
J gene: TRBJ1-5
CDR3 protein: CASSPYDRVGNQPQHF

V gene: TRBV7-3
J gene: TRBJ2-5
CDR3 protein: CASSRSTQETQYF

V gene: TRBV29-1
J gene: TRBJ1-2
CDR3 protein: CSVSGGLYGYTF

V gene: TRBV7-9
J gene: TRBJ1-6
CDR3 protein: CASSTGDSPLHF

V gene: TRBV29-1
J gene: TRBJ2-7
CDR3 protein: CSVGKTGGEQYF

V gene: TRBV19
J gene: TRBJ2-2
CDR3 protein: CASSMGARNTGELFF

V gene: TRBV5-4
J gene: TRBJ1-6
CDR3 protein: CASSLGGDSPLHF

V gene: TRBV29-1
J gene: TRBJ1-2
CDR3 protein: CSVATGGGYGYTF

V gene: TRBV30
J gene: TRBJ2-1
CDR3 protein: CAWRSSGTDLNEQFF

V gene: TRBV6-5
J gene: TRBJ2-7
CDR3 protein: CASIPRPGGTYEQYF

V gene: TRBV5-6
J gene: TRBJ1-1
CDR3 protein: CASSSQSQAFF

V gene: TRBV29-1
J gene: TRBJ2-5
CDR3 protein: CSVRTNQETQYF

V gene: TRBV4-1
J gene: TRBJ2-2
CDR3 protein: CASSQVPTGTGELFF

V gene: TRBV21-1
J gene: TRBJ2-3
CDR3 protein: CASSPDGTDTQYF

V gene: TRBV29-1
J gene: TRBJ2-6
CDR3 protein: CSVRTPSGANVLTF

V gene: TRBV28
J gene: TRBJ1-2
CDR3 protein: CASRKGAYGYTF

V gene: TRBV7-2
J gene: TRBJ2-7
CDR3 protein: CASSLGPYGGEQYF

V gene: TRBV19
J gene: TRBJ1-1
CDR3 protein: CATDQSSGAEAFF

V gene: TRBV29-1
J gene: TRBJ1-5
CDR3 protein: CSAGSPVDSNQPQHF

V gene: TRBV27
J gene: TRBJ1-6
CDR3 protein: CASSFMTGNSPLHF

V gene: TRBV29-1
J gene: TRBJ1-1
CDR3 protein: CSVEARVNTEAFF

V gene: TRBV5-1
J gene: TRBJ2-7
CDR3 protein: CASSLPEFTYEQYF

V gene: TRBV29-1
J gene: TRBJ1-6
CDR3 protein: CSVRTGGSVGNSPLHF

V gene: TRBV11-1
J gene: TRBJ2-6
CDR3 protein: CASSPRTTGANVLTF

V gene: TRBV27
J gene: TRBJ1-6
CDR3 protein: CASSFPGSREPLHF